Below are 27 T cell receptor beta chains sequenced from a single sample in a study of blood T cell repertoires in COVID-19 (dated by TCRdb to 2020 to 2022). The library was made by the immunoSEQ multiplex PCR assay. In TCRdb, the immuneACCESS table is reduced to in-frame sequences with V and J assigned. These tables do not hold every clone; where another copy was compared, an unresolved V gene accounts for under half, and the others remain unexplained. Here the sample has 150,000 or so clones; approximately 79% occur a single time. Roughly 19% of the sample is held by the ten biggest clonotypes. The sequenced sample consisted of peripheral blood. These TCRs come from a woman of 80 years or more with acute or convalescent COVID-19.

This sequence joins TRBV5-1 and TRBJ2-7; D perhaps matches TRBD1 (5 bases). The V gene lost 1 base and the J gene lost 9 bases, with 26 bases spanning the gap. Germline V gives CDR1 SGHRS, CDR2 YFSETQ. This CDR3 spans 17 amino acids. The CDR3 protein is CASSLRMTSGNHLGQYF. The DNA for the CDR3 is TGCGCCAGCAGCTTGCGTATGACATCAGGGAACCACCTCGGGCAGTACTTC.

This chain links TRBV12-3 or TRBV12-4 with TRBJ2-5; D possibly corresponds to TRBD2 (5 bases). V was clipped by 3 bases and J by 2 bases, with 7 bases between them. The CDR3 consists of 13 residues. CDR3 bases: TGTGCCAGCAGTTTCCGGGAACAAGAGACCCAGTACTTC. Residues: CASSFREQETQYF.

The chain uses TRBV19 and TRBJ1-3; D uncertain. The CDR3 runs to 14 residues. CDR1 and CDR2 from the germline V gene are LNHDA and SQIVND (reference sequence). V lost 5 bases, J lost 0 bases, and 8 bases lay in between. The DNA of the CDR3 is TGTGCCAGTAGTCGAGGGAGCTCTGGAAACACCATATATTTT. This codes for CASSRGSSGNTIYF.

The chain recombines TRBV7-2 with TRBJ2-3, with 13 bases that match TRBD2. CDR1 and CDR2 (germline): SGHTA, FQGNSA. The V gene end was trimmed by 2 bases and the J gene end by 5 bases; junction bases not matched to a gene: 4. The CDR3 spans 16 residues. CDR3 DNA sequence: TGTGCCAGCAGCTTAACTAGCGGGGGGGCGAAAGATACGCAGTATTTT. The encoded protein is CASSLTSGGAKDTQYF.

This rearrangement joins TRBV7-2 to TRBJ1-6; D remains ambiguous. Between the trimmed V and J ends, which lost 1 base and 10 bases, there was a span of 14 bases. The CDR3 spans 15 residues. Germline V CDR1 and CDR2: SGHTA, FQGNSA. CDR3 bases: TGTGCCAGCAGCTTAGAATCCTTATCGGGATCACCCCTCCACTTT. This translates into CASSLESLSGSPLHF.

This clone was counted between two and nine times. The V call is TRBV5-4, the J call TRBJ1-6; 7 positions match TRBD1. The CDR3 spans 15 residues. Trimming took 5 bases from V and 5 from J; bases not matched to a gene: 7. Germline V gene sequence: CDR1 SGHNT, CDR2 YYREEE (reference sequence). The CDR3 protein is CASSDGTVNNSPLHF. The CDR3 DNA follows: TGTGCCAGCAGTGACGGGACAGTGAATAATTCACCCCTCCACTTT. Supplemented by reference TRBV5-4 and TRBJ1-6, the full variable domain reads ETGVTQSPTHLIKTRGQQVTLRCSSQSGHNTVSWYQQALGQGPQFIFQYYREEENGRGNFPPRFSGLQFPNYSSELNVNALELDDSALYLCASSDGTVNNSPLHFGNGTRLTVT.

V gene TRBV5-1 combines with J gene TRBJ2-5, with D possibly matching TRBD2 (6 bases). This CDR3 is built from 16 residues. The V gene's germline CDR1 is SGHRS and CDR2 YFSETQ. Trimming left V 0 bases short and J 5 bases short, with 17 bases between. Here the CDR3 reads CASSLVFSGAPETQYF. The CDR3 DNA follows: TGCGCCAGCAGCTTGGTTTTTAGCGGAGCACCGGAGACCCAGTACTTC.

The chain combines TRBV15 with TRBJ2-1; a weak D match, TRBD2 (7 bases). This CDR3 is built from 16 residues. Trimming shortened V by 1 base and J by 7 bases, and 17 bases separated the two germline ends. The germline V gene has CDR1 LNHNV and CDR2 YYDKDF (reference sequence). This CDR3 reads CATSRVRGAGENEQFF. The CDR3 nucleotides read TGTGCCACCAGCAGAGTTCGGGGGGCAGGTGAGAATGAGCAGTTCTTC.

The chain carries TRBV5-6 and TRBJ2-5, with 7 positions matching TRBD1. V lost 4 bases, J lost 9 bases, and 9 bases stayed unmatched. CDR1 is SGHDT, CDR2 YYEEEE, per germline. The CDR3 contains 13 residues. In DNA, the CDR3 is TGTGCCAGCAGCGAAACAGGGGCGCCTCCCCAGTACTTC. Amino acid sequence: CASSETGAPPQYF.

This chain joins TRBV10-2 and TRBJ2-1, with 8 bases fitting TRBD1. The germline V gene encodes CDR1 WSHSY and CDR2 SAAADI. The CDR3 has 16 amino acids. J lost 6 bases, V lost 6 bases, and 13 bases had no gene match. CDR3 sequence reads: CASRPERTGSGNEQFF. The CDR3 region has the DNA TGCGCCAGCAGACCCGAGCGGACAGGGTCTGGCAATGAGCAGTTCTTC.

The V call is TRBV4-1, the J call TRBJ2-3; 8 bases are a match to TRBD1. Per the germline V gene, CDR1 is MGHRA and CDR2 is YSYEKL. With V trimmed by 4 bases and J by 3 bases, 9 bases remained unmatched. This CDR3 contains 16 residues. CDR3 coding DNA: TGCGCCAGCAGCCCCTACGGGCAGGGGGCAACAGATACGCAGTATTTT. This codes for CASSPYGQGATDTQYF.

This clone occurred a few times. The J gene is TRBJ1-1, the V gene TRBV19; tentatively, D is TRBD1 (5 bases). The germline V and J ends were trimmed by 5 bases and 4 bases, with 11 bases remaining between them. The CDR3 runs to 13 residues. Germline CDR1 reads LNHDA; CDR2 reads SQIVND (reference sequence). CDR3: CASSSGVGTEAFF. For the CDR3, the DNA is TGTGCCAGTAGTTCGGGGGTTGGCACTGAAGCTTTCTTT.

This clone was seen only a few times. V usage is TRBV2 and J usage is TRBJ1-1; maybe TRBD1 (6 bases). This CDR3 region has 15 residues. V was shortened by 2 bases and J by 2 bases, with 12 bases between the two germline ends. Looked up from germline, CDR1 is SNHLY and CDR2 is FYNNEI. The CDR3 region is CASSEFGQLNTEAFF. CDR3 in DNA: TGTGCCAGCAGTGAATTCGGACAGCTAAACACTGAAGCTTTCTTT.

This clone was recorded only once. V gene TRBV16 combines with J gene TRBJ1-3; 12 nucleotides align to TRBD1. Unmatched junction bases numbered 11, after V lost 4 bases and J lost 4 bases. CDR3 length: 18 residues. Germline CDR1 is KGHSY and CDR2 is FQNENV. The CDR3 reads CASSPFIGTGGEGNTIYF. For the CDR3, the DNA is TGTGCCAGCAGCCCTTTTATCGGGACAGGGGGCGAAGGAAACACCATATATTTT.

The rearrangement joins TRBV14 to TRBJ1-3; D might be TRBD1 (6 bases). Germline V gives CDR1 SGHDN, CDR2 FVKESK. The CDR3 consists of 17 residues. Trimming left V 4 bases short and J 1 base short, with 17 bases between. The CDR3 spells CASSPHFLQGSGNTIYF. DNA for the CDR3: TGTGCCAGCAGCCCACATTTTCTCCAGGGGTCTGGAAACACCATATATTTT.

V is TRBV4-1 and J is TRBJ2-6; D remains ambiguous. This CDR3 comprises 18 residues. In germline, CDR1 is MGHRA, CDR2 YSYEKL. The V and J ends lost 0 bases and 0 bases respectively, with 12 bases between them. This CDR3 reads CASSQDGGNPSGANVLTF. The CDR3, as DNA: TGCGCCAGCAGCCAAGACGGCGGAAACCCCTCTGGGGCCAACGTCCTGACTTTC.

For the CDR3, the DNA is TGTGCCAGCAGTTTAAGGCGGGAGGTAGCAGATACGCAGTATTTT. Protein sequence: CASSLRREVADTQYF. J is TRBJ2-3 and V is TRBV27; TRBD2 matches 8 bases. The length of the CDR3 is 15 residues. Germline CDR1 and CDR2: MNHEY and SMNVEV (reference sequence). J gave up 4 bases and V 2 bases, and 5 bases lay outside the gene matches.

The V and J genes are TRBV1 and TRBJ2-7; TRBD2 was called by the table and not checked on the DNA. TRBV1 is a pseudogene. The CDR3 totals 17 residues. The CDR3 nucleotides read TGCACCAGCAGCCAAGTTCGGACTAGCGGGGGACCCTACGAGCAGTACTTC. Translation: CTSSQVRTSGGPYEQYF.

The chain joins TRBV10-3 to TRBJ1-2, with D perhaps matching TRBD1 (6 bases). The CDR3 sequence is 15 residues long. Germline lookup yields CDR1 ENHRY and CDR2 SYGVKD. Deletions cut 2 bases from V and 3 bases from J, with 13 bases between. CDR3 nucleotides: TGTGCCATCAGTGAGACAGGGAACCCTGACTATGGCTACACCTTC. It yields the protein CAISETGNPDYGYTF.

The CDR3 reads CASTTEGTGGIDTQYF. CDR3 coding DNA: TGTGCCAGCACCACCGAAGGGACAGGGGGAATAGATACGCAGTATTTT. J is TRBJ2-3 and V is TRBV27; the match to TRBD1 covers 11 bases. The length of the CDR3 is 16 residues. J gave up 5 bases and V 7 bases, and 11 bases lay outside the gene matches. CDR1 is MNHEY and CDR2 is SMNVEV in the germline V gene (reference sequence).

This clone was seen only once. The chain combines TRBV4-1 with TRBJ2-1; 11 bases map to TRBD2. This CDR3 is 17 amino acids long. Germline V gene data show CDR1 as MGHRA and CDR2 as YSYEKL. Trimming at V came to 1 base and at J to 0 bases, leaving 2 bases not matched to a gene. The CDR3 DNA reads TGCGCCAGCAGCCAAGGACTAGCGGGACGCTCCTACAATGAGCAGTTCTTC. As protein: CASSQGLAGRSYNEQFF.

This clone is labeled as medium-sized. CDR3 sequence (DNA): TGTGCCACGCGGGAAACGGTGAACACTGAAGCTTTCTTT. It yields the protein CATRETVNTEAFF. This chain uses TRBV10-3 with TRBJ1-1; D is ambiguous. In germline, CDR1 is ENHRY, CDR2 SYGVKD. V was clipped by 10 bases and J by 0 bases, with 12 bases between them. The CDR3 is 13 amino acids.

The rearrangement joins TRBV19 to TRBJ2-1, with 12 bases aligning to TRBD1. The CDR3 is 15 amino acids. Losses at the gene ends were 1 base for V and 12 bases for J; bases not matched to a gene: 7. The germline V gene has CDR1 LNHDA and CDR2 SQIVND (reference sequence). CDR3 amino acids: CASSIAGTGGVGQFF. Written as DNA, the CDR3 is TGTGCCAGTAGTATAGCCGGGACAGGGGGCGTGGGGCAGTTCTTC.

The V call is TRBV11-2, the J call TRBJ2-7; 8 bases fit TRBD1. Germline V CDR1 and CDR2: SGHAT, FQNNGV. The CDR3 covers 15 residues. After removal of 0 bases from V and 5 bases from J, the junction contained 6 bases not matched to a gene. CDR3 region: CASSLEAGGWNEQYF. For the CDR3, the DNA is TGTGCCAGCAGCTTAGAGGCAGGGGGCTGGAACGAGCAGTACTTC.

This sequence joins TRBV6-2 or TRBV6-3 and TRBJ2-5, with a weak D call TRBD2 (5 bases). V gave up 5 bases and J gave up 5 bases, with 12 bases separating them. Germline loops: CDR1 MNHEY, CDR2 SVGEGT. This CDR3 region has 13 residues. The CDR3 here is CASSGLEGETQYF. CDR3 in DNA: TGTGCCAGCAGTGGCCTCGAGGGCGAGACCCAGTACTTC.

The chain carries TRBV7-9 and TRBJ2-5; 9 bases fit TRBD2. The J segment lost 4 bases and the V segment lost 4 bases, leaving 13 bases of the junction unmatched. In germline, CDR1 is SEHNR, CDR2 FQNEAQ (reference sequence). CDR3 size: 17 residues. The CDR3 here is CASSSQTSGSPRETQYF. CDR3 in DNA: TGTGCCAGCAGCTCACAGACTAGCGGATCTCCCCGAGAGACCCAGTACTTC.

The chain uses TRBV6-5 and TRBJ2-7; TRBD1 aligns across 8 bases. The CDR3 consists of 13 residues. Looked up from germline, CDR1 is MNHEY and CDR2 is SVGAGI. The junction had 6 bases not matched to a gene; V was cut back by 6 bases and J by 5 bases. In DNA, the CDR3 is TGTGCCAGCAGCGATAAGACAGGGGACGAGCAGTACTTC. Its protein is CASSDKTGDEQYF.